The 2 T cell receptor beta chains presented below share a single source sample, sequenced in a study of blood T cells in healthy people across ages. A J-beta primer mix and a sample-barcoded 5' primer were used in a second PCR of roughly 6 to 11 cycles. TCRdb passed the 5' RACE reads through MiXCR, listing each CDR3 protein once. The sample contains about 780,000 distinct CDR3 sequences, about 45% of which appear only once. Sample: blood. All receptors derive from a man at least 80 years old in good health.

This chain uses TRBV29-1 with TRBJ1-2; possibly TRBD1 for D (5 bases). V lost 7 bases to trimming and J lost 5 bases, with 11 bases between them. Per the germline V gene, CDR1 is SQVTM and CDR2 is ANQGSEA. The CDR3 extends over 11 amino acids. Here the CDR3 DNA reads TGCAGCGCCTGGACATCTTATGGCTACACCTTC. It specifies CSAWTSYGYTF.

The chain links TRBV7-3 to TRBJ2-1; 8 bases agree with TRBD2. With 5 bases clipped from V and 7 bases from J, the junction kept 16 bases outside the gene matches. This CDR3 is built from 17 residues. CDR1 is SGHTA and CDR2 is FQGTGA in the germline V gene. The CDR3 is CASSPKRTSPGVNEQFF. CDR3 bases: TGTGCCAGCAGCCCCAAACGGACTAGCCCAGGTGTGAATGAGCAGTTCTTC.